This record covers a single T cell receptor beta chain. What it recognizes is unknown. The data were obtained in a study of CXCR3-negative and CXCR3-positive naive CD8 T cells. The CDR3 is 14 amino acids. Naive CD8+ T cells were CD45RO-CCR7+CD27+CD95-. The libraries of TRB cDNA were prepared using 5' RACE with UMI labels. One entry per CDR3 protein, without DNA, is what TCRdb gives after re-calling the 5' RACE reads. This sample's table reports 130,000 or so distinct CDR3 sequences. Study-wide findings and caveats: Partial loss of CXCR3 expression followed cryopreservation; most assays used fresh PBMCs. Diversity proved comparably high across both naive subsets and much lower in memory CD8+ cells. No difference in surface CD5 was seen between naive subsets, and TCR strength was inferred from TRB CDR3 properties.

The sample comprised naive CXCR3- CD8+ T cells from blood. Subset in this sample: CD45RO-CCR7+CD27+CD95- naive CD8+ T cells lacking CXCR3 (TNR3-). The source is a human donor in good health. Some clones in this sample may be carry-over from other donors' samples. The chain carries TRBV12-3 or TRBV12-4 and TRBJ1-5. The CDR3 region is CASSGQFSNQPQHF.